This T cell receptor beta chain is from a study of beta chain features in type 1 diabetes. Regarding the study as a whole: The naive, central memory and Treg TCRB repertoires looked more alike in patients than they did in healthy donors. When Type 1 diabetes patients were examined, their TCRB CDR3s proved moderately but significantly shorter in all four CD4+ subsets. In patients and controls equally, PCR might favor templates that are shorter.

Concerning this clone: Its antigen is unknown.

Sorted populations were all over 95% pure. Reverse transcribing all isolated RNA meant expressed TCRB transcripts were sequenced. Some clones are missing from TCRdb's copy, which holds only in-frame ones; the method was immunoSEQ multiplex PCR. The table lists some 250,000 clones, roughly 14% of them singletons. The CDR3 runs 16 residues. Looked up from germline, CDR1 is SGHRS and CDR2 is YFSETQ. The trim removed 4 bases at V and 10 bases at J, leaving 16 bases unmatched. This chain uses TRBV5-1 with TRBJ2-1; 8 bases fit TRBD2. The sequence came from a man aged 30 to 39 with type 1 diabetes. Input material: naive CD4+ T cells from blood. CDR3 sequence reads: CASSLAGRAGVREQFF. The CDR3 bases are TGCGCCAGCAGCCTGGCAGGCCGAGCGGGAGTCCGCGAGCAGTTCTTC.